Listed below are T cell receptor beta chains from one sample, sequenced in a study of breast tumors, draining lymph nodes, adjacent tissues. TCRdb ran MiXCR on the multiplex PCR reads and lists one entry per CDR3 protein. The sample contains more than 20,000 distinct CDR3 sequences, around 25% of which appear only once. What was sequenced was breast tumor tissue. All receptors derive from a female donor with breast cancer. Some clones in this sample may be carry-over from other donors' samples. The CDR3 runs from the conserved cysteine through the conserved F or W. The order of the fields is J gene, D gene, clone size, V gene, CDR3 DNA, CDR3 protein. A D gene is named only where the DNA matches it firmly. Clone size is given for some rows only: seen once, a few or many times, or a class if the clone is expanded.

TRBJ2-3	NA	once	TRBV2	TGTGCCGGCCACCGGGCAGATACGCAGTATTTT	CAGHRADTQYF
TRBJ1-2	NA	many	TRBV28	TGTGCCAGCAGTTTAGAACAGGGAGGTTGGTATGGCTACACCTTC	CASSLEQGGWYGYTF
TRBJ2-3	NA	many	TRBV6-5	TGTGCCAGCAAGTCGAGCACAGATACGCAGTATTTT	CASKSSTDTQYF
TRBJ2-7	TRBD2	NA	TRBV20-1	TGCAGTGCTGATACCATACTAGCGGGAGAGACCCACGAGCAGTACTTC	CSADTILAGETHEQYF
TRBJ2-7	NA	many	TRBV6-1	TGTGCCAGCAGCGGGACTGAGACCTACGAGCAGTACTTC	CASSGTETYEQYF
TRBJ2-7	NA	many	TRBV7-8	TGTGCCAGCAGCAAAGGTGGGACACAAAGCTCCTACGAGCAGTACTTC	CASSKGGTQSSYEQYF
TRBJ2-7	NA	many	TRBV28	TGTGCCAGCAGTCATCTAGCGTTGGGAACCTACGAGCAGTACTTC	CASSHLALGTYEQYF
TRBJ2-1	TRBD2	many	TRBV7-2	TGTGCCAGCAGCCGTCTAGCGGGGGTCTCCTACAATGAGCAGTTCTTC	CASSRLAGVSYNEQFF
TRBJ2-5	NA	many	TRBV20-1	TGCAGTGCTAGAGATTGGGCAGGGGAAGAGACCCAGTACTTC	CSARDWAGEETQYF
TRBJ1-5	NA	many	TRBV20-1	TGCAGTGCTAGAGGGCTGTATAGCAATCAGCCCCAGCATTTT	CSARGLYSNQPQHF
TRBJ1-1	NA	once	TRBV19	TGTGCCAGTAGTCAACAGACTCTCACTGAAGCTTTCTTT	CASSQQTLTEAFF
TRBJ2-3	TRBD2	many	TRBV5-1	TGCGCCAGCAGCTTAAGCGGGAGGAGCACAGATACGCAGTATTTT	CASSLSGRSTDTQYF
TRBJ2-1	TRBD2	many	TRBV2	TGTGCCAGCCGACTAGCGATCTACAATGAGCAGTTCTTC	CASRLAIYNEQFF
TRBJ2-1	NA	many	TRBV11-3	TGTGCCAGCAGCTTAGATTCTTGGGGGCTGGATGAGCAGTTCTTC	CASSLDSWGLDEQFF
TRBJ2-5	NA	NA	TRBV4-1	TGCGCCAGCAGCCTAGCACTAGGGAACCAAGAGACCCAGTACTTC	CASSLALGNQETQYF
TRBJ1-3	NA	many	TRBV20-1	TGCAGTGCTAGAGATATGCTTAGGGGAAACACCATATATTTT	CSARDMLRGNTIYF
TRBJ2-1	NA	medium-sized	TRBV9	TGTGCCAGCAGCGCTGGGTCTCGAGCCAATGAGCAGTTCTTC	CASSAGSRANEQFF
TRBJ2-7	TRBD2	NA	TRBV20-1	TGCGGGATCCGGCGGGAGAGTACCTACGAGCAGTACTTC	CGIRRESTYEQYF
TRBJ2-3	TRBD2	many	TRBV30	TGTGCCTGGAGTTATAGCGGGATACAAGGAGATACGCAGTATTTT	CAWSYSGIQGDTQYF
TRBJ2-5	TRBD2	NA	TRBV15	TGTGCCTCCAGCAGAGATCTGGGGGGGGGGATACAGGAGACCCAGTACTTC	CASSRDLGGGIQETQYF
TRBJ2-2	TRBD2	many	TRBV7-8	TGTGCCAGCAGTACCGAAAGCGGGAGTAGGACCGGGGAGCTGTTTTTT	CASSTESGSRTGELFF
TRBJ2-7	TRBD2	many	TRBV19	TGTGCCAGTAGTAAGACTAGCGCCATCTCCTACGAGCAGTACTTC	CASSKTSAISYEQYF
TRBJ2-5	NA	many	TRBV15	TGTGCCACCAGCGATCGGGCAGGGGAAGAGACCCAGTACTTC	CATSDRAGEETQYF
TRBJ2-5	TRBD2	many	TRBV6-5	TGTGCCAGCAGAAAATCCCGGACTAGGGGAGAGACCCAGTACTTC	CASRKSRTRGETQYF
TRBJ2-3	TRBD2	many	TRBV5-1	TGCGCCAGCAGCTTGTGGGGGTTGGGACTAGCCTCAAATCCTAGCACAGATACGCAGTATTTT	CASSLWGLGLASNPSTDTQYF
TRBJ2-2	TRBD2	NA	TRBV20-1	TGCAGTGCTAGACGGCTAGCGGGAGAGAGTGCCGGGGAGCTGTTTTTT	CSARRLAGESAGELFF
TRBJ1-2	NA	many	TRBV5-1	TGCGCCAGCAGCTTTGTCGCGACCCCGCAATTTGCCTATGGCTACACCTTC	CASSFVATPQFAYGYTF
TRBJ2-7	TRBD2	many	TRBV19	TGTGCCAGTAGGCTTAGCGGGAGCTCCTACGAGCAGTACTTC	CASRLSGSSYEQYF
TRBJ2-2	NA	many	TRBV9	TGTGCCAGCAACTTGGTTGGGAACACCGGGGAGCTGTTTTTT	CASNLVGNTGELFF
TRBJ2-1	TRBD2	medium-sized	TRBV12-3/TRBV12-4	TGTGCCAGCAGCTTAAGCGGGAACAATGAGCAGTTCTTC	CASSLSGNNEQFF
TRBJ1-5	NA	few	TRBV5-4	TGTGCCAGCAGCTTGGACGCGGGGCCCCAGCATTTT	CASSLDAGPQHF
TRBJ2-7	TRBD2	many	TRBV12-3/TRBV12-4	TGTGCCAGCAGTTTATTCAGCGGGAGTGGTGAGCAGTACTTC	CASSLFSGSGEQYF
TRBJ2-2	TRBD2	many	TRBV6-5	TGTGCCAGCAGAACCCCCCGGACTAGCGGGAGGTCGAAGAACACCGGGGAGCTGTTTTTT	CASRTPRTSGRSKNTGELFF
TRBJ2-3	TRBD1	NA	TRBV5-1	TGCGCCAGCAGCAACTTCGACAGGGGAGATACGCAGTATTTT	CASSNFDRGDTQYF
TRBJ2-4	TRBD1	few	TRBV12-3/TRBV12-4	TGTGCCAGCACCTCGACAGGGCGACACATTCAGTACTTC	CASTSTGRHIQYF